The T cell receptor beta chain under discussion was sequenced for a study of OX40 agonist ivuxolimab in advanced cancers. Study at large: Administration of intravenous ivuxolimab to patients occurred every 2 weeks at 0.01 to 10 mg/kg. Patients in dose escalation had liver, melanoma, kidney or head and neck cancers.

Assay: immunoSEQ multiplex PCR; the TCRdb copy retains only in-frame clones and omits some. The sample carries roughly 56,000 clones, about 83% recorded once. The V end was cut by 2 bases, the J end by 3 bases, with 11 bases between. CDR1 is MNHEY and CDR2 is SVGAGI in the germline V gene. The CDR3 consists of 14 residues. Sequenced here: CD4+ or CD8+ T cells sorted from blood, sampled in a trial of the OX40 agonist ivuxolimab. This chain joins TRBV6-5 and TRBJ2-7; maybe TRBD2 (5 bases). This clonotype was obtained from an adult with an advanced solid tumor such as melanoma, head and neck, liver or kidney cancer. The CDR3 DNA reads TGTGCCAGCAGTTACGTGGCGGGCCACTACGAGCAGTACTTC. Protein: CASSYVAGHYEQYF.